This T cell receptor (beta chain) was identified in a study of cytomegalovirus exposure and HLA in healthy donors (dated by TCRdb to about 2017). The study in broad terms: An earlier analysis of some 550 of the donors reported more than 250 Gb of sequence data and some 120 million unique TCR beta sequences from about 180 million T cells. Typing coverage varied by locus: roughly 620-640 donors for A, B, C, DRB1 and DQB1; around 560 for DQA1; about 570 for DPA1; 400 to 480 for DPB1. Approximately 310 gigabases of sequencing data and tens of millions of unique TCR sequences were included in an early release covering over 600 HLA-typed donors. To predict cytomegalovirus infection status, the study combined high-throughput TCR immunosequencing, statistical association of individual TCRs with disease status, and machine learning. Every discovery cohort repertoire had been produced on one sequencing platform. HLA typing covered class I and class II loci at four-digit resolution. Donor age, sex, ethnicity and CMV serostatus were collected together with the repertoire data. The study used immunosequencing to profile the T cell repertoires of 670 or so subjects and linked those repertoires to cytomegalovirus serostatus. The later analysis used no new phenotypic data to find candidate immune exposures, relying instead on TCR beta sequences and their occurrence across donors. Along with the approximately 650-subject first cohort, a separate validation cohort of more than 90 different subjects was used. Among the roughly 390 genotyped donors, around 79% belonged to the genetic ancestry cluster associated with self-reported Caucasian donors. In an earlier analysis of 500 to 650 of the donors, high-throughput TCR beta sequencing was used to judge whether each TCR beta V gene segment behaved as functional or pseudogenic. Because of strong linkage in the cohort, roughly five DR-DQ haplotypes were treated as single units for association and clustering. A later analysis re-examined previously published TCR beta repertoires from hundreds of donors and added high-resolution HLA genotyping to investigate patterns of TCR occurrence. Among 398 genotyped donors of the cohort, an average of 235,054 unique TCR beta nucleotide sequences were sequenced per donor, roughly a sixth of them non-productive. The study aimed to test whether cataloging public T cell receptors could reveal signatures of past pathogen exposure. In a later genetic analysis, genome-wide SNP genotypes for about 55% of the roughly 670 donors were used, and that subset was treated as a discovery cohort.

In total, 666 healthy bone marrow donors made up the cohort. Cohort members were all nominally healthy when sampled, although unrecorded immune exposures were likely present. The donor tested CMV seropositive, placing the donor among the roughly 300 seropositive members of the cohort. A peripheral blood sample was collected from each donor, and TCR beta sequencing was performed on peripheral blood mononuclear cells. The Qiagen DNeasy Blood Extraction Kit was used to extract genomic DNA from the blood cell samples. CDR1 and CDR2 were assigned from the germline V gene (reference sequence) as MNHEY and SMNVEV. The CDR3 spans 14 residues, from the cysteine through the phenylalanine. Only CDR3 DNA is held: 42 bases, read in frame from base 1. The junction carries 11 bases between V and J, which are trimmed by 6 bases and 3 bases respectively. Library preparation used the immunoSEQ multiplex PCR assay. For the multiplex PCR, a mixture combining 60 forward primers for TCR Vbeta segments and 13 reverse primers for TCR Jbeta segments was used. The CDR3 region of rearranged TCR beta genes was amplified from genomic DNA by a multiplex PCR assay. On the Illumina HiSeq System, the amplified TCR beta libraries were sequenced as 87-base-pair reads. The original pipeline was this. In a later analysis, 80 million or so unique TCR beta chains were counted across the roughly 670 repertoires, and roughly 11 million of these chains were shared by at least two donors. Raw reads were error-corrected and collapsed into unique sequences by a nearest-neighbor algorithm in which closely related sequences were merged to remove PCR and sequencing errors. V, D and J gene segments were assigned by aligning CDR3 sequences to IMGT reference sequences. For a sequence to be retained, at least a six-nucleotide match to both a V gene segment and a J gene segment was required. A rearrangement counted as productive if the CDR3 had no stop codons and remained in frame with V and J, and every other rearrangement counted as non-productive. Following IMGT convention, CDR3 was defined as the stretch from the second conserved V-encoded cysteine to the conserved J-encoded phenylalanine. In an earlier analysis of more than 550 of the donors, sequences lacking an unambiguous match to a single V gene segment were excluded. In an earlier analysis of 500 to 750 of the donors, V segments were called functional above 56.7% productive rearrangements and were called segregating when the between-donor standard deviation exceeded 5%. A statistical classification framework was built for diagnosing cytomegalovirus status from the catalog of TCR beta chain sequences. In a later analysis, TCR nucleotide sequences were compared against IMGT/GENE-DB human TR gene sequences so that V and J genes could be assigned. In a later analysis, CDR3 sequences and most-parsimonious VDJ recombination scenarios were assigned using the TCRdist pipeline. In a later analysis, each TCR beta chain was defined by its CDR3 amino acid sequence together with its V-gene family, and reads lacking a unique V-gene family were excluded. To address suspected cross-contamination and a sequencing artifact, a later analysis removed a few hundred highly shared, low-generation-probability nucleotide sequences. For each public chain, a later analysis derived a clonal expansion index from normalized ranks of inferred template counts within each repertoire. Generation probabilities in a later analysis came from a VDJ recombination model fitted to out-of-frame rearrangements, and those results were checked against IGoR. Hypergeometric tests were used in a later analysis to score TCR-TCR, TCR-HLA and TCR-CMV co-occurrence, with a repertoire-size bias correction applied to the TCR pairs. False discovery rates were estimated in a later analysis by permuting HLA or CMV assignments 20 times. In a later analysis, co-occurring TCRs were grouped using DBSCAN, with TCRdist sequence similarity added in when clustering inside HLA-allele-positive subsets. For co-occurrence clustering, repertoires with fewer than 30,000 or more than 120,000 public chains were excluded, along with about five repertoires with anomalous nucleotide sharing. Entries here come from immuneACCESS through TCRdb and include only in-frame sequences with V and J called. Some clones fail to appear in such tables; in the studies checked, an unresolved V gene covers under half of the shortfall, and the cause of the remainder is unknown. V, J and clone size are taken as reported in that table, and D and trimming were inferred from the DNA itself. This sample lists 150,000 to 200,000 clones; 77% were detected once. The ten largest make up approximately 1.5% of the sample.

For this clone: What antigen it recognizes has not been identified. No much larger clonotype is one base removed from it; base qualities were not supplied.

Overall results and qualifications from the work: Specific HLA alleles were associated with 15,000 to 20,000 TCR beta sequences at a false discovery rate of 0.05 in a later analysis. Three of the identified cytomegalovirus-associated TCR beta chains were confirmed in vitro to be specific for cytomegalovirus antigens. Assigning TCR associations to individual alleles was difficult when HLA alleles, especially DR and DQ, strongly co-occurred. The sequencing pipeline was judged likely to have produced a cluster of highly shared sequence variants as a technical artifact. An earlier analysis of approximately 600 of the donors showed that most TCR beta V segments appeared in productive rearrangements either about 87% or about 30% of the time, which broadly matched IMGT annotations. The earlier analysis of some 540 of the donors excluded roughly 17 rarely observed V segments, including chromosome 9 orphons, because counts were too low. In a later analysis, most CMV-associated TCR beta chains were found to appear HLA-restricted, with HLA associations seemingly driven largely by CMV exposure. Because HLA typing was unavailable for some donors at each locus, only the typed subset was used in association tests. V-gene and J-gene trimming of TCR beta chains was associated with a missense DCLRE1C variant in a later genetic analysis, and the association was replicated in an independent cohort. A total of 150 or so TCR beta chains were listed by the study as associated with cytomegalovirus. Immune exposure information for the cohort was limited to CMV serostatus. According to a later analysis, TCR association rates differed among HLA loci, with DRB1 alleles showing the most associated TCRs and HLA-C alleles showing the fewest. In a later analysis, several top co-occurrence clusters were reported to appear linked to parvovirus B19, influenza, CMV and Epstein-Barr virus. Only TCR beta chains were sequenced in this cohort, and the absence of alpha or paired-chain data limited detectable features. Most TCR sequences were observed very rarely across donors, whereas some public TCRs were present in many individuals. A further reported finding was that TCR beta sequences accurately predicted the HLA-A and HLA-B alleles for most subjects in the first cohort. According to the authors, the approach could potentially be generalized to other disease states and immunological phenotypes. In a later analysis, HLA-associated TCR beta chains showed more clonal expansion and lower generation probabilities than non-associated chains that were equally common. Some IMGT-functional V segments, including TRBV6-2 and TRBV6-3, could not be told apart with the 87-base-pair reads, so those segments were excluded. According to a later genetic analysis, donors in an Asian-associated ancestry cluster had fewer N-insertions in productive TCRs than the roughly 660-donor mean. Sequencing depth was assumed to be roughly uniform across donors in the presence/absence analyses, though that assumption may not hold. Cytomegalovirus status was reported to be diagnosed by the classifier with high specificity and sensitivity in both the original and validation cohorts. Linkage disequilibrium might explain the correlated functional status among segregating V segments, but an unknown experimental factor could not be excluded.

The rearranged segments are TRBV27 and TRBJ2-2; a weak D assignment points to TRBD2 (5 bases agree). This TCR was recovered from a woman aged 25 to 39 in good health and CMV-seropositive. Sequencing input: PBMCs. At the DNA level, the sequence is TGTGCCAGCAGGAAAACTAGGGACACCGGGGAGCTGTTTTTT. Its protein product is CASRKTRDTGELFF.